This record concerns one T cell receptor (beta chain) sequence. Its target is unknown. The data were obtained in a study of blood T cells in healthy people across ages. Notes on the study in general: Diversity was estimated from one million T cells, and these estimates were considered underestimates.

Combining a sample-barcoded 5' primer with a J-beta primer mix, a second PCR ran for about 7 to 11 cycles. Via MiXCR, TCRdb re-called the 5' RACE reads, giving one row per CDR3 protein. The sample gives about 970,000 distinct CDR3 sequences, just over 50% of which show up once; roughly a fifth is in the top ten. Trimming removed 5 bases from V and 4 bases from J, with 16 bases in between. Looked up from germline, CDR1 is DFQATT and CDR2 is SNEGSKA (reference sequence). This CDR3 spans 14 amino acids. Sequenced sample: blood. This clonotype was sampled from a woman aged 55-70 years in good health. This chain links TRBV20-1 with TRBJ2-3, with D perhaps TRBD2 (7 bases). In DNA, the CDR3 is TGCAGTGCTCCCTACAGGGAGGGGGCAGATACGCAGTATTTT. Protein: CSAPYREGADTQYF.